Listed here are 5 T cell receptor beta chains from one sample, sequenced in a study of control samples from healthy donors and cancer patients. Profiled with immunoSEQ multiplex PCR; TCRdb holds only in-frame clones, not every one. The table has tens of thousands of clones, about 94% seen once. The sequenced sample was PBMCs. These receptors originate from a woman aged 50 to 60 with head and neck cancer.

The chain recombines TRBV18 with TRBJ2-7; D gene uncertain. The germline gives CDR1 KGHSH, CDR2 LQKENI. The CDR3 covers 14 residues. V was trimmed by 6 bases and J by 0 bases, leaving 12 bases between them. This CDR3 is CASSGPTSSYEQYF. As DNA, the CDR3 is TGTGCCAGCTCCGGACCGACGAGCTCCTACGAGCAGTACTTC.

The chain recombines TRBV6-2 or TRBV6-3 with TRBJ2-2; no firm D call. CDR1 MNHEY and CDR2 SVGEGT come from the germline V gene. The CDR3 loop spans 13 amino acids. Trimming took 0 bases from V and 5 from J, leaving 4 bases between them. The CDR3: CASSYSRTGELFF. Here the CDR3 DNA reads TGTGCCAGCAGTTACTCAAGGACCGGGGAGCTGTTTTTT.

The rearrangement links TRBV30 to TRBJ2-7, with D possibly TRBD1 on 5 matching bases. The CDR3 contains 14 residues. The V gene lost 3 bases and the J gene lost 1 base, with 13 bases spanning the gap. The germline V gene encodes CDR1 GTSNPN and CDR2 SVGIG (reference sequence). CDR3: CAWSPGPSSYEQYF. DNA of the CDR3: TGTGCCTGGAGCCCAGGGCCCTCTTCCTACGAGCAGTACTTC.

This clone was picked up one time. This rearrangement joins TRBV10-1 to TRBJ2-5, with D unresolved. Deletions cut 5 bases from V and 1 base from J, with 23 bases between. Germline V gene data show CDR1 as WNHNN and CDR2 as SYGVQD (reference sequence). This CDR3 comprises 18 residues. The CDR3 region has the DNA TGCGCCAGCAGTCCCCGGATGAGACTTCAATCGCCCCAAGAGACCCAGTACTTC. This gives the protein CASSPRMRLQSPQETQYF.

V usage is TRBV7-3 and J usage is TRBJ2-7; D is perhaps TRBD1 (6 bases). Germline V gives CDR1 SGHTA, CDR2 FQGTGA. The CDR3 consists of 13 residues. V lost 0 bases and J lost 6, with 9 bases in between. The CDR3 loop is CASSLTSGAEQYF. Written as DNA, the CDR3 is TGTGCCAGCAGCTTAACGTCAGGGGCCGAGCAGTACTTC.